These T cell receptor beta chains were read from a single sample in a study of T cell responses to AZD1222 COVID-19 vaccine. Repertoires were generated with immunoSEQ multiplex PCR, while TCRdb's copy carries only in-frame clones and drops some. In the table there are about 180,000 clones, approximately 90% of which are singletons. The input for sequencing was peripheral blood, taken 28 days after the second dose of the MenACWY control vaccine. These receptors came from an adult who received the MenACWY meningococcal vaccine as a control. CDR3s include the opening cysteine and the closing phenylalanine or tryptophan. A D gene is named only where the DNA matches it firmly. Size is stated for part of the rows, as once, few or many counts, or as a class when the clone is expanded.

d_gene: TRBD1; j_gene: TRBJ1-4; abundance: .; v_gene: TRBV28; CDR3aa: CASRAQGAYEKLFF; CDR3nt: TGTGCCAGCAGAGCTCAGGGGGCTTATGAAAAACTGTTTTTT
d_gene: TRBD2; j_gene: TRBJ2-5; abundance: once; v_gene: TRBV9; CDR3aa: CASSATSGRGETQYF; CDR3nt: TGTGCCAGCAGCGCGACTAGCGGGAGGGGAGAGACCCAGTACTTC
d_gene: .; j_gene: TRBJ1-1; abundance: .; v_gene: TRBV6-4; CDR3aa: CASSGAVQRTEAFF; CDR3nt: TGTGCCAGCAGTGGTGCAGTCCAGAGGACTGAAGCTTTCTTT
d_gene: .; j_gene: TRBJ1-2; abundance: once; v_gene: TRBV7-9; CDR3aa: CASSHARTNYGYTF; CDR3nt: TGTGCCAGCAGCCACGCCCGCACTAACTATGGCTACACCTTC
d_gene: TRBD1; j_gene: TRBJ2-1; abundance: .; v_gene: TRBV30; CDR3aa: CAWSVHRGNEQFF; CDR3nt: TGTGCCTGGAGTGTACACAGGGGCAATGAGCAGTTCTTC
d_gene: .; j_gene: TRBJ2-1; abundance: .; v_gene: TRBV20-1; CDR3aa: CSARDLHEQFF; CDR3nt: TGCAGTGCTAGAGATCTGCATGAGCAGTTCTTC
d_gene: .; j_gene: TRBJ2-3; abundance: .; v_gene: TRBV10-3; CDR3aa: CANRKGAEGTDTQYF; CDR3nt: TGTGCCAACCGGAAGGGAGCGGAGGGCACAGATACGCAGTATTTT
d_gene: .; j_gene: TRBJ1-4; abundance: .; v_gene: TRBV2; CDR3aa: CASSDGPATNEKLFF; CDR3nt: TGTGCCAGCAGTGATGGTCCTGCAACTAATGAAAAACTGTTTTTT
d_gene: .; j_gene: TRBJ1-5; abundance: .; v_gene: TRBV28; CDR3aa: CASSSSVDQPQHF; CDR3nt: TGTGCCAGCAGTTCAAGCGTTGATCAGCCCCAGCATTTT
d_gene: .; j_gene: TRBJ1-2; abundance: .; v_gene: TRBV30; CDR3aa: CAWSYLGGGYTF; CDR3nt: TGTGCCTGGAGTTACCTGGGGGGTGGCTACACCTTC
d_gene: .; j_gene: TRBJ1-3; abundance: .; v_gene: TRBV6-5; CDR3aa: CASRAGPGNTIYF; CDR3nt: TGTGCCAGCAGAGCAGGGCCGGGAAACACCATATATTTT
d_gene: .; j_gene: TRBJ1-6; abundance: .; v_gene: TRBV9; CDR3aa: CASSVGRGTNSPLHF; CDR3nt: TGTGCCAGCAGCGTAGGGAGGGGTACTAATTCACCCCTCCACTTT
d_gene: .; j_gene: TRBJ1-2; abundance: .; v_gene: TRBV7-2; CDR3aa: CASSLRSRDYGYTF; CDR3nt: TGTGCCAGCAGCTTACGTTCCAGGGACTATGGCTACACCTTC
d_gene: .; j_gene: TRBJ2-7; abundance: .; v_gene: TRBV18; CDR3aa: CASSPDKSYEQYF; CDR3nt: TGTGCCAGCTCACCAGACAAGTCCTACGAGCAGTACTTC
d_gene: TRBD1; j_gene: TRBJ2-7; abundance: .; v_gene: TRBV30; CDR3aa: CAWDRDSYEQYF; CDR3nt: TGTGCCTGGGACAGGGACTCCTACGAGCAGTACTTC
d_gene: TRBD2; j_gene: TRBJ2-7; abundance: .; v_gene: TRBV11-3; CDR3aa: CASSLAPGGSSYEQYF; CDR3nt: TGTGCCAGCAGCTTAGCTCCAGGCGGGAGCTCCTACGAGCAGTACTTC
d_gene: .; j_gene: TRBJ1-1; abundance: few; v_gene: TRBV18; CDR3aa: CASSPDDSTEAFF; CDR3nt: TGTGCCAGCTCACCTGATGATAGCACTGAAGCTTTCTTT
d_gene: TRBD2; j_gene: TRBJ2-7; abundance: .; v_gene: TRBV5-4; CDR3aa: CASKLAGGQYEQYF; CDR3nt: TGTGCCAGCAAGCTAGCGGGAGGGCAATACGAGCAGTACTTC
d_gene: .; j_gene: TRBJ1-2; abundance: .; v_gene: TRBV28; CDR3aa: CASSLGWGYTF; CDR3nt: TGTGCCAGCAGTTTAGGGTGGGGCTACACCTTC